A selection of T cell receptor beta chains follows, all from one sample in a study of response to subunit inactivated influenza vaccine. TCRdb called the RT-PCR reads again in MiXCR, with one record for every CDR3 protein. The table has around 760,000 distinct CDR3 sequences, approximately 15% seen once; the top ten hold 5.5% to 8%. Material: PBMCs from blood, obtained about 14 days before vaccination. The receptors derive from a man between 45 and 60 years old who received an inactivated influenza vaccine. Both conserved end residues are part of each CDR3. D genes are given only for firm matches.

J gene,V gene,D gene,CDR3 protein
TRBJ2-2,TRBV20-1,TRBD2,CSVSGQNTGELFF
TRBJ2-3,TRBV20-1,TRBD1,CSNRDRSTDTQYF
TRBJ1-5,TRBV6-2/TRBV6-3,.,CATGWGKGVQPQHF
TRBJ2-1,TRBV11-2,.,CASSLGFEQFF
TRBJ2-5,TRBV5-1,TRBD2,CASSRTSLGQETQYF
TRBJ2-3,TRBV12-3/TRBV12-4,.,CASSFRQLTDTQYF
TRBJ2-7,TRBV3-1,TRBD2,CASSRTGTSAYEQYF
TRBJ1-5,TRBV7-9,.,CASSMSRGGNQPQHF
TRBJ2-1,TRBV10-3,.,CAISELGEQFF
TRBJ1-1,TRBV20-1,.,CSASFGNTEAFF
TRBJ2-7,TRBV7-8,.,CASSPRWVNEQYF
TRBJ1-2,TRBV6-2/TRBV6-3,.,CASSYRRLDGYTF
TRBJ2-3,TRBV18,TRBD2,CASSPLAGRDTQYF
TRBJ1-4,TRBV28,.,CASSLNGEKLFF
TRBJ2-2,TRBV7-2,TRBD2,CASSLAASGIAGELFF
TRBJ2-7,TRBV7-9,TRBD1,CASSPTGVSQYF
TRBJ2-3,TRBV27,.,CASSLSIEFGGDTQYF
TRBJ2-7,TRBV7-2,.,CASSLIRGDEQYF
TRBJ2-7,TRBV7-9,TRBD1,CASSLGQGEYSYEQYF
TRBJ1-5,TRBV11-2,.,CASSLGLGALQPQHF
TRBJ2-1,TRBV4-3,.,CASSRAGLVNEQFF
TRBJ2-2,TRBV27,.,CASSLLAGWTTGELFF
TRBJ2-3,TRBV12-3/TRBV12-4,.,CASRPGCSTDTQYF
TRBJ2-1,TRBV6-5,.,CASSYFDGINEQFF
TRBJ2-1,TRBV7-8,TRBD1,CASSPRTGGAEQFF
TRBJ2-7,TRBV11-2,.,CASSLSYSDYEQYF